The text below deals with one T cell receptor beta chain. This sample stems from a study of graft-versus-host responses after intestinal transplantation. This CDR3 comprises 17 residues. Germline lookup yields CDR1 SGHNT and CDR2 YYREEE (reference sequence). The J segment lost 5 bases and the V segment lost 4 bases, leaving 16 bases of the junction unmatched. Clones were sequenced by immunoSEQ multiplex PCR, and TCRdb holds only the in-frame ones, with some missing. The data hold over 75,000 clones, with roughly 83% observed a single time. This TCR derives from a human patient who received an intestinal transplant, so some T cells may come from the graft donor. The chain couples TRBV5-4 to TRBJ2-5; TRBD2 matches 8 bases. Specimen: PBMCs, collected 255 days after intestinal transplant. CDR3 DNA: TGTGCCAGCAGCCCGGGAGGGAAGTTAACTGGCGTGGAGACCCAGTACTTC. It codes for CASSPGGKLTGVETQYF.